These 11 T cell receptor beta chains originate from one sample sequenced in a study of blood T cell repertoires in COVID-19. The protocol was immunoSEQ multiplex PCR, while the TCRdb copy is restricted to in-frame clones and leaves out a portion. The sample carries roughly 70,000 clones, 75% to 90% recorded once. Sequencing was done on a sample of peripheral blood. Every receptor here comes from a woman over 75 with active COVID-19.

J is TRBJ2-5 and V is TRBV5-4; TRBD2 aligns across 10 bases. Germline CDR1 and CDR2: SGHNT and YYREEE (reference sequence). After removal of 4 bases from V and 2 bases from J, the junction contained 11 bases not matched to a gene. This CDR3 spans 17 amino acids. Written as DNA, the CDR3 is TGTGCCAGCAGCCCGAGGAGGGTAGCGGGGGGTCAAGAGACCCAGTACTTC. Translating gives CASSPRRVAGGQETQYF.

This chain uses TRBV27 with TRBJ1-5; D gene uncertain. Trimming stripped 6 bases from V and 7 bases from J, with 16 bases between. The CDR3 contains 14 residues. Germline V lookup: CDR1 MNHEY, CDR2 SMNVEV (reference sequence). CDR3 coding DNA: TGTGCCAGCAGCCCGGGGTGGGTTAACCAGCCCCAGCATTTT. Translation gives CASSPGWVNQPQHF.

This chain uses TRBV11-1 with TRBJ2-7; TRBD2 agrees at 11 bases. The CDR3 loop spans 15 amino acids. Germline CDR1 reads SGHAT; CDR2 reads FQDESV (reference sequence). The V and J ends lost 6 bases and 6 bases, in that order; junction bases with no gene match: 10. CDR3 coding DNA: TGTGCCAGCAGACGAACTAGCGGGAGTCTCGGCGAGCAGTACTTC. It specifies CASRRTSGSLGEQYF.

This clone appeared a few times. The V and J genes are TRBV28 and TRBJ2-7, with a tentative D call TRBD2 (5 bases). CDR1 and CDR2 from the germline V gene are MDHEN and SYDVKM. The ends were cut back, 8 bases at V and 6 bases at J, with 14 bases in the middle. The CDR3 consists of 12 residues. The CDR3 loop is CASGLVFREQYF. For the CDR3, the DNA is TGTGCCAGCGGACTCGTTTTCCGCGAGCAGTACTTC. Full variable domain (outside the CDR3, taken from reference TRBV28 and TRBJ2-7): DVKVTQSSRYLVKRTGEKVFLECVQDMDHENMFWYRQDPGLGLRLIYFSYDVKMKEKGDIPEGYSVSREKKERFSLILESASTNQTSMYLCASGLVFREQYFGPGTRLTVT.

The gene calls are TRBV14 and TRBJ2-5; 9 bases agree with TRBD2. The ends lost 4 bases at V and 4 bases at J; junction bases unmatched: 7. This CDR3 spans 15 amino acids. Germline V CDR1 and CDR2: SGHDN, FVKESK. The CDR3 is CASSPSAGGPETQYF. CDR3 DNA: TGTGCCAGCAGCCCCTCTGCGGGAGGGCCAGAGACCCAGTACTTC.

This rearrangement joins TRBV28 to TRBJ1-1; a weak D match, TRBD1 (5 bases). Trimming removed 3 bases at V and 10 bases at J, with 12 bases between. Germline CDR1 reads MDHEN; CDR2 reads SYDVKM. CDR3 length: 12 residues. CDR3 nucleotides: TGTGCCAGCAGTTTGGCGGGGGAAAGAGCTTTCTTT. As protein: CASSLAGERAFF.

This chain joins TRBV20-1 and TRBJ2-1, with D possibly TRBD1 on 6 matching bases. Germline values: CDR1 DFQATT, CDR2 SNEGSKA (reference sequence). V shed 4 bases and J shed 12 bases, with 10 bases lying between them. The CDR3 runs 10 residues. In nucleotides, the CDR3 is TGCAGTGCTACTGACAGGCTGCAGTTCTTC. It encodes CSATDRLQFF.

This chain uses TRBV28 with TRBJ2-1; 10 bases align to TRBD2. In germline, CDR1 is MDHEN, CDR2 SYDVKM. The CDR3 runs to 16 residues. Trimming removed 5 bases from V and 5 bases from J; junction bases left unmatched: 9. This CDR3 reads CASSRPGLATNNEQFF. In DNA, the CDR3 is TGTGCCAGCAGTCGCCCGGGACTAGCGACTAACAATGAGCAGTTCTTC.

The rearrangement joins TRBV27 to TRBJ1-1; no clear D. This CDR3 spans 14 amino acids. Germline CDR1 reads MNHEY; CDR2 reads SMNVEV (reference sequence). Trimming cost V 6 bases and J 5 bases, with 16 bases left between them. CDR3 residues: CASSGISVGTEAFF. CDR3 in DNA: TGTGCCAGCAGCGGGATCTCCGTTGGGACTGAAGCTTTCTTT.

The rearrangement uses TRBV7-2 and TRBJ2-7; 10 bases fit TRBD1. The J segment lost 2 bases and the V segment lost 3 bases, leaving 1 base of the junction unmatched. CDR3 length: 14 amino acids. CDR1 is SGHTA and CDR2 is FQGNSA in the germline V gene. The chain's CDR3 is CASSFDRGPYEQYF. In DNA, the CDR3 is TGTGCCAGCAGCTTCGACAGGGGGCCCTACGAGCAGTACTTC.

V is TRBV20-1 and J is TRBJ2-3; 8 positions match TRBD2. Germline loops: CDR1 DFQATT, CDR2 SNEGSKA (reference sequence). This CDR3 is 11 amino acids long. Unmatched junction bases numbered 7, after V lost 6 bases and J lost 11 bases. The CDR3 reads CSARGGGGQYF. The CDR3, as DNA: TGCAGTGCACGGGGGGGAGGAGGGCAGTATTTT.